The entry below describes one T cell receptor (beta chain). Its target is not known. The sample comes from a study of cytomegalovirus exposure and HLA in healthy donors. Across the whole study: Counted in an early data release were tens of millions of unique TCRs from HLA-typed donors. Study-wide results and caveats: By a later analysis, the bulk of CMV-associated TCR beta chains appeared HLA-restricted. What was likely a sequencing artifact was a cluster of highly shared sequence variants.

Germline CDR1 SGHTA, CDR2 FQGNSA. The CDR3 is 15 residues long. V was pared by 0 bases and J by 4 bases, with 12 bases between. PCR amplification relied on 60 Vbeta primers (plus 13 Jbeta primers). TCRdb's table, derived via immunoSEQ multiplex PCR, lists solely in-frame clones and lacks some. The data show under 150,000 clones, 60% to 70% seen once. The V call is TRBV7-2, the J call TRBJ1-1; possibly TRBD1 for D (5 bases). The specimen was PBMCs. The receptor's source is a woman between 35 and 50 years old in good health and CMV-seropositive. The CDR3 region has the DNA TGTGCCAGCAGCTTAGCGGGGCAGGGTACCACTGAAGCTTTCTTT. Translated, it gives CASSLAGQGTTEAFF.